This T cell receptor beta chain was sequenced for a study of blood T cell repertoires in COVID-19. Study processing details: How many nucleated cells were present was estimated from reference gene primer amplification. Data came from immunoSEQ multiplex PCR; TCRdb stores just in-frame clones and leaves some out. V and J calls and clone size are copied from that table; D and trimming were computed from the DNA. The table includes around 60,000 clones, 85% to 90% detected once. The CDR3 spans 13 residues. Germline-derived CDR1 and CDR2 are WSHSY and SAAADI. V lost 6 bases and J lost 0, with 6 bases in between.

The origin of this receptor is a woman in her fifties or sixties with COVID-19, enrolled during active disease. The chain uses TRBV10-2 and TRBJ2-1; a weak D match, TRBD1 (6 bases). The sample consisted of peripheral blood. The CDR3, as DNA: TGCGCCAGCAGGACAGGCTCCTACAATGAGCAGTTCTTC. Protein: CASRTGSYNEQFF.